The 8 T cell receptor beta chains below were found in one sample sequenced in a study of CD8+CD57+ T cells in acquired aplastic anemia. All sequencing subjects had displayed CD8+CD57+ cell expansion on flow cytometry. Genomic DNA served as template for TCR beta VDJ and CDR3 profiling. TCRdb passed the reads through MiXCR, listing each CDR3 protein once. Among about 160,000 distinct CDR3 sequences listed, around 75% were seen once. Sequencing input: sorted CD4+, CD8+, or CD8+CD57+ T cells (not recorded which) from PBMCs. All receptors derive from a human donor with aplastic anemia.

The chain recombines TRBV7-3 with TRBJ2-3; TRBD1 matches 8 bases. J was trimmed by 6 bases and V by 5 bases; bases with no gene match: 10. This CDR3 is built from 15 residues. In germline, CDR1 is SGHTA, CDR2 FQGTGA. CDR3: CASSPGQGHTDTQYF. The CDR3 DNA sequence: TGTGCCAGCAGCCCCGGACAGGGCCACACGGATACGCAGTATTTT.

Here the CDR3 reads CASGPTGANTIYF. DNA for the CDR3: TGTGCCAGCGGGCCAACAGGGGCAAACACCATATATTTT. The rearrangement joins TRBV2 to TRBJ1-3; 7 nucleotides line up with TRBD1. Losses at the gene ends were 8 bases for V and 6 bases for J; bases not matched to a gene: 7. In germline, CDR1 is SNHLY, CDR2 FYNNEI. This CDR3 has 13 amino acids. The whole variable domain, filled in from reference TRBV2 and TRBJ1-3, reads EPEVTQTPSHQVTQMGQEVILRCVPISNHLYFYWYRQILGQKVEFLVSFYNNEISEKSEIFDDQFSVERPDGSNFTLKIRSTKLEDSAMYFCASGPTGANTIYFGEGSWLTVV.

The CDR3 coding sequence is TGTGCCAGCAGCTTGGGGAAAAGCGGGGGAGGCAATGAGCAGTTCTTC. This codes for CASSLGKSGGGNEQFF. The chain recombines TRBV5-4 with TRBJ2-1; 8 nucleotides agree with TRBD2. The CDR3 is 16 amino acids. Germline assignment: CDR1 SGHNT and CDR2 YYREEE (reference sequence). Trimming at V came to 0 bases and at J to 6 bases, leaving 8 bases not matched to a gene.

The chain recombines TRBV10-2 with TRBJ2-2; TRBD1 agrees at 7 bases. V dropped 0 bases and J dropped 6; count of bases not matched to a gene: 7. Germline V CDR1 and CDR2: WSHSY, SAAADI. CDR3 length: 16 residues. This chain's CDR3 is CASSESRAGGAGELFF. CDR3 nucleotides: TGCGCCAGCAGTGAGTCGAGGGCAGGGGGAGCCGGGGAGCTGTTTTTT.

Turning to this clonotype: A junction end diverges from the germline sequence, so it may reflect a read error. The chain has TRBV20-1 and TRBJ1-6, with D maybe TRBD1 (5 bases). In germline, CDR1 is DFQATT, CDR2 SNEGSKA (reference sequence). This CDR3 comprises 15 residues. The CDR3 loop is CSARGGSDYNSPLHF. CDR3 DNA: TGCAGTGCTAGAGGGGGCAGCGACTATAATTCGCCCCTCCACTTT.

The chain employs TRBV15 and TRBJ2-5; D uncertain. CDR3 size: 12 residues. Trimming pared 0 bases from V and 6 bases from J, leaving 5 bases between. Germline-derived CDR1 and CDR2 are LNHNV and YYDKDF (reference sequence). CDR3 sequence reads: CATSRDPQTQYF. The CDR3 DNA is TGTGCCACCAGCAGAGATCCGCAGACCCAGTACTTC.

This clonotype was recorded only once. The chain has TRBV2 and TRBJ2-2; the D is unclear. Deletions cut 4 bases from V and 6 bases from J, with 3 bases between. Germline V gene sequence: CDR1 SNHLY, CDR2 FYNNEI. The CDR3 contains 11 residues. The CDR3 here is CASSAPGELFF. For the CDR3, the DNA is TGTGCCAGCAGTGCGCCCGGGGAGCTGTTTTTT.

In its sample, this clonotype was seen a few times. The chain employs TRBV5-6 and TRBJ1-6, with TRBD1 matching 12 bases. Germline trimming cut 4 bases from V and 12 bases from J; bases unmatched to any gene: 5. From germline, CDR1 is SGHDT and CDR2 YYEEEE. The CDR3 extends over 14 amino acids. In DNA, the CDR3 is TGTGCCAGCAGCCTGGGACAGGGGGCCGTACCCCTCCACTTT. Amino acids: CASSLGQGAVPLHF.